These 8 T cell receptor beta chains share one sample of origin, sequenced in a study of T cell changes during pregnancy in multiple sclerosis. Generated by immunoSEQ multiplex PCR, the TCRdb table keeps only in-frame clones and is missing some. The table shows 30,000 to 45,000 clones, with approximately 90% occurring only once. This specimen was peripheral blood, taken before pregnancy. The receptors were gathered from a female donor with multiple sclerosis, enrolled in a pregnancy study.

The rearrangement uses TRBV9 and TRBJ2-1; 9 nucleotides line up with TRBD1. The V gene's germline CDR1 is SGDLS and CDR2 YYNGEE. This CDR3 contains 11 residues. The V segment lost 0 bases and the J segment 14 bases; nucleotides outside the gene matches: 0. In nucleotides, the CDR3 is TGTGCCAGCAGCGTAGGGACAGGGGAGTTCTTC. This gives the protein CASSVGTGEFF. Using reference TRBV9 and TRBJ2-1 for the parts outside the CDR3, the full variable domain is DSGVTQTPKHLITATGQRVTLRCSPRSGDLSVYWYQQSLDQGLQFLIQYYNGEERAKGNILERFSAQQFPDLHSELNLSSLELGDSALYFCASSVGTGEFFGPGTRLTVL.

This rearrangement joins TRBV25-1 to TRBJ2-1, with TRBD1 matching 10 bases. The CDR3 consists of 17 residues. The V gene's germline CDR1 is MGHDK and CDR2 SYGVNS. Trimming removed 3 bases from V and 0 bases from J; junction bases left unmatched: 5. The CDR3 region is CASSDGTGARSYNEQFF. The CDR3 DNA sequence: TGTGCCAGCAGTGATGGGACAGGGGCTCGCTCCTACAATGAGCAGTTCTTC. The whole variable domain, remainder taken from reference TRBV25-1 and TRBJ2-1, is EADIYQTPRYLVIGTGKKITLECSQTMGHDKMYWYQQDPGMELHLIHYSYGVNSTEKGDLSSESTVSRIRTEHFPLTLESARPSHTSQYLCASSDGTGARSYNEQFFGPGTRLTVL.

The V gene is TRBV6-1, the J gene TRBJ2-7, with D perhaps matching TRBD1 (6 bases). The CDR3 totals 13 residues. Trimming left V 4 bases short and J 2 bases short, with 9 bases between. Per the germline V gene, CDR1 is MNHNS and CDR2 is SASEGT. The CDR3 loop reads CASSVDRAYEQYF. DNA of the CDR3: TGTGCCAGCAGTGTGGACAGAGCCTACGAGCAGTACTTC.

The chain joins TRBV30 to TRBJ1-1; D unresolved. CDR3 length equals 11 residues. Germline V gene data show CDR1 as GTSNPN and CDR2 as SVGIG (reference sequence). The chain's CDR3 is CAFGVNTEAFF. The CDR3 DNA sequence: TGTGCATTCGGGGTGAACACTGAAGCTTTCTTT.

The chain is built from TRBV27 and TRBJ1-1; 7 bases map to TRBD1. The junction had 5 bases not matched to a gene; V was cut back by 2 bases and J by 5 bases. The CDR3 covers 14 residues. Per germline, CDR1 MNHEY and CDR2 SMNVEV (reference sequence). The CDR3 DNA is TGTGCCAGCAGTTTAAACAGGGGATGGACTGAAGCTTTCTTT. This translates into CASSLNRGWTEAFF.

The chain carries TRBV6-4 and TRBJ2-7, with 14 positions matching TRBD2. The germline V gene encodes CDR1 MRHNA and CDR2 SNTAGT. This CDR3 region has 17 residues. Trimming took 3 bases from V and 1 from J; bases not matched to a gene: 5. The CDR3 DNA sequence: TGTGCCAGCAGTGAAGGACTAGCGGGAGGCCCTTCCTACGAGCAGTACTTC. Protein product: CASSEGLAGGPSYEQYF.

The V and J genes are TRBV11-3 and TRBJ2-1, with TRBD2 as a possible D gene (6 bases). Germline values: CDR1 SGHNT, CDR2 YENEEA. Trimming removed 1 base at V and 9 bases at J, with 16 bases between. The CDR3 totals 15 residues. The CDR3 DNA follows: TGTGCCAGCAGCTTAGGGGGATCGGTACTAGCTGAGCAGTTCTTC. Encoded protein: CASSLGGSVLAEQFF.

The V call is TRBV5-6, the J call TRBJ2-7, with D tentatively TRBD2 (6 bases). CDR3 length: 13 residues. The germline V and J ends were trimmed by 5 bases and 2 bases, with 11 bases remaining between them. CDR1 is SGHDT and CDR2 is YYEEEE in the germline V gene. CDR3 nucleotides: TGTGCCAGCAGGAAGGAGGGCACCTACGAGCAGTACTTC. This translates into CASRKEGTYEQYF.